The T cell receptor (beta chain) under discussion was sequenced for a study of cytomegalovirus exposure and HLA in healthy donors. Points from the study as a whole: The number of N-insertions in an Asian-associated ancestry cluster was reportedly below the roughly 670-donor mean in a later analysis. No immune exposure information besides CMV serostatus was available.

The PCR ran on 60 Vbeta and 13 Jbeta primers. The protocol was immunoSEQ multiplex PCR, while the TCRdb copy is restricted to in-frame clones and leaves out a portion. The profile shows 150,000 or so clones, approximately 75% of them singletons. Germline V gene lookup returns CDR1 LNHDA and CDR2 SQIVND (reference sequence). Trimming at V came to 3 bases and at J to 6 bases, leaving 8 bases not matched to a gene. This CDR3 has 15 residues. On this clone itself: The target antigen is unknown.

This receptor was obtained from a man aged 50 to 59 in good health and CMV-seropositive. The sequenced sample was PBMCs. The chain employs TRBV19 and TRBJ1-5; 7 bases fit TRBD1. The CDR3 loop reads CASSIYPGGSQPQHF. The CDR3 DNA sequence: TGTGCCAGTAGTATTTACCCAGGGGGAAGTCAGCCCCAGCATTTT.